Detailed here is one T cell receptor (beta chain). Original methodology: By means of reference gene primer amplification, nucleated cell counts were estimated. Repertoires were generated with immunoSEQ multiplex PCR, while TCRdb's copy carries only in-frame clones and drops some. Clonal size and the V and J genes are those of that table, whereas D and trimming came from the DNA. The profile shows roughly 250,000 clones, around 90% of them singletons. The record originates from a study of blood T cell repertoires in COVID-19. About the study: The samples span acute and convalescent COVID-19 from the United States, Italy and Spain. Sources were T cells, B-cell-depleted T cells, or PBMCs; the material itself was cDNA or gDNA.

The CDR3 contains 15 residues. The V gene lost 3 bases and the J gene lost 3 bases, with 11 bases spanning the gap. Per the germline V gene, CDR1 is LNHDA and CDR2 is SQIVND (reference sequence). The receptor's source is a young woman with acute or convalescent COVID-19. Sequenced input: peripheral blood. The rearrangement uses TRBV19 and TRBJ1-4; D is unresolved. CDR3: CASSIGGSPNEKLFF. CDR3 DNA sequence: TGTGCCAGTAGTATCGGCGGTTCACCTAATGAAAAACTGTTTTTT.